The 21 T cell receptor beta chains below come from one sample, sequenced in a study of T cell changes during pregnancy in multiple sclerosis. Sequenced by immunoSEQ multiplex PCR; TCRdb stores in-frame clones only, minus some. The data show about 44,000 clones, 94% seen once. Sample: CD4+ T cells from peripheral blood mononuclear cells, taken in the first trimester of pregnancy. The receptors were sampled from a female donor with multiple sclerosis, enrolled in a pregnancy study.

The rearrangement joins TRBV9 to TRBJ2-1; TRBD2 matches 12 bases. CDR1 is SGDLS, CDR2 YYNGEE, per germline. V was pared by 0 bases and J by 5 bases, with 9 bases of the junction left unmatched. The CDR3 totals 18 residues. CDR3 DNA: TGTGCCAGCAGCGTAGTGCCCGGACTAGCGGGGTTACACAATGAGCAGTTCTTC. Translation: CASSVVPGLAGLHNEQFF.

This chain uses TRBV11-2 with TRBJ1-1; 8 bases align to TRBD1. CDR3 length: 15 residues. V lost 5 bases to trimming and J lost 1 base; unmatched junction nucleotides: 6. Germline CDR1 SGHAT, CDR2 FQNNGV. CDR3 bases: TGTGCCAGCAGCGCCCCCGGGACAGGGAACACTGAAGCTTTCTTT. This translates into CASSAPGTGNTEAFF.

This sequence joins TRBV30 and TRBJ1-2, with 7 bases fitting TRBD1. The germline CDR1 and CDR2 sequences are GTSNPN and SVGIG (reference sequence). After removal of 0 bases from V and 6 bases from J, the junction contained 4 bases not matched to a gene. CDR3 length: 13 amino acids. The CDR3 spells CAWSVNRGHGYTF. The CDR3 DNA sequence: TGTGCCTGGAGTGTAAACAGGGGACATGGCTACACCTTC.

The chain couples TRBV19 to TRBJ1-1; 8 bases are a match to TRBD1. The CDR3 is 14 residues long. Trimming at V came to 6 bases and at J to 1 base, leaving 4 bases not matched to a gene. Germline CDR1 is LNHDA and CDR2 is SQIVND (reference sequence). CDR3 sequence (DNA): TGTGCCAGTAGCGACAGGGGCTCGAACACTGAAGCTTTCTTT. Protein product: CASSDRGSNTEAFF. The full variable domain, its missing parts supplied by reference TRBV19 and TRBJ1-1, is DGGITQSPKYLFRKEGQNVTLSCEQNLNHDAMYWYRQDPGQGLRLIYYSQIVNDFQKGDIAEGYSVSREKKESFPLTVTSAQKNPTAFYLCASSDRGSNTEAFFGQGTRLTVV.

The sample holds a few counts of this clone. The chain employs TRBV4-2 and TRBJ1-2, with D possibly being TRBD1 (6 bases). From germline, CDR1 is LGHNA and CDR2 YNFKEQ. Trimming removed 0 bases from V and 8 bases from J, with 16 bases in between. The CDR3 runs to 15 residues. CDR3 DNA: TGTGCCAGCAGCCAAGACGTCAGGGGCAACGGGGGCTACACCTTC. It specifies CASSQDVRGNGGYTF.

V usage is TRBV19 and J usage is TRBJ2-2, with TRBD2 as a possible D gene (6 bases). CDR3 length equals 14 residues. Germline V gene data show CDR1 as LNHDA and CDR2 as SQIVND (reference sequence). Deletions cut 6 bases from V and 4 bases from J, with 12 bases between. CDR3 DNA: TGTGCCAGTAGCCATGCGGGGCCCACCGGGGAGCTGTTTTTT. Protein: CASSHAGPTGELFF.

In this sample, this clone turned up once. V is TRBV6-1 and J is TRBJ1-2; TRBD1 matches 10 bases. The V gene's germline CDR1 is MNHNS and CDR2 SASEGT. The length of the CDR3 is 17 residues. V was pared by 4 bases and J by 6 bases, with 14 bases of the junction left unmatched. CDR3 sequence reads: CASSGMGGRTGGDGYTF. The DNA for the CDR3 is TGTGCCAGCAGTGGCATGGGGGGTCGGACAGGGGGGGATGGCTACACCTTC.

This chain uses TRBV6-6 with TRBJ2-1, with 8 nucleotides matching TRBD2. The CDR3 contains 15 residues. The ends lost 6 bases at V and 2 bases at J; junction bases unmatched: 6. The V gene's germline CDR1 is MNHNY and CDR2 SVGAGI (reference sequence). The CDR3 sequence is CASSQIAGTYNEQFF. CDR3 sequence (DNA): TGTGCCAGCAGCCAAATAGCGGGAACCTACAATGAGCAGTTCTTC.

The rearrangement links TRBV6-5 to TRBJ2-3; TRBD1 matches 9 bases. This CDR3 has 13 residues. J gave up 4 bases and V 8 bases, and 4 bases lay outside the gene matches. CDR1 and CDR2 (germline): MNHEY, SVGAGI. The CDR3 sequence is CASGDRDADTQYF. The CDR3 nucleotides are TGTGCCAGCGGGGACAGGGACGCAGATACGCAGTATTTT.

The CDR3 here is CASSVRLMTGRCGYTF. The CDR3 DNA reads TGTGCCAGCAGCGTACGGCTTATGACAGGGCGATGTGGCTACACCTTC. The chain recombines TRBV9 with TRBJ1-2, with TRBD1 matching over 7 bases. The CDR3 contains 16 residues. The V gene's germline CDR1 is SGDLS and CDR2 YYNGEE. V trimming: 1 base; J trimming: 7 bases; junction bases outside the gene matches: 13.

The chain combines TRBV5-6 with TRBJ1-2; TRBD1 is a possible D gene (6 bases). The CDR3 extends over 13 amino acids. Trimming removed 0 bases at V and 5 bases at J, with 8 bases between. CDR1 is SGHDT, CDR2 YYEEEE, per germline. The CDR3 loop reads CASSLAGEYGYTF. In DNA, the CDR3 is TGTGCCAGCAGCTTGGCAGGGGAATATGGCTACACCTTC. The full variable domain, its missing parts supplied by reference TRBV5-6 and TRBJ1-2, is DAGVTQSPTHLIKTRGQQVTLRCSPKSGHDTVSWYQQALGQGPQFIFQYYEEEERQRGNFPDRFSGHQFPNYSSELNVNALLLGDSALYLCASSLAGEYGYTFGSGTRLTVV.

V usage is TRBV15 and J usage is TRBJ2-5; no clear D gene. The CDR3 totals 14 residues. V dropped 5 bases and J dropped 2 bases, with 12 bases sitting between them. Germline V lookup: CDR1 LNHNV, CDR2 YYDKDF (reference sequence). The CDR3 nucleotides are TGTGCCACCAGCGGAGTATTCGGGCAAGAGACCCAGTACTTC. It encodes CATSGVFGQETQYF.

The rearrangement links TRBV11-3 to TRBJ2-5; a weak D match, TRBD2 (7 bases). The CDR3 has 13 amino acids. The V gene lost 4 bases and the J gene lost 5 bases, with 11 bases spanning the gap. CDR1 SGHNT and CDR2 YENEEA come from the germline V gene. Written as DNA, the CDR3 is TGTGCCAGCAGCTCCGGGGGGCCGGAGACCCAGTACTTC. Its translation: CASSSGGPETQYF. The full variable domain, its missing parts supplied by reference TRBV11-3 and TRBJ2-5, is EAGVVQSPRYKIIEKKQPVAFWCNPISGHNTLYWYLQNLGQGPELLIRYENEEAVDDSQLPKDRFSAERLKGVDSTLKIQPAELGDSAVYLCASSSGGPETQYFGPGTRLLVL.

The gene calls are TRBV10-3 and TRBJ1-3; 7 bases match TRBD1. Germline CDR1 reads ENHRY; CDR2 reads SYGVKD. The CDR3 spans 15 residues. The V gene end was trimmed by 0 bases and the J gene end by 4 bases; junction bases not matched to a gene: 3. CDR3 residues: CAISESLGQGNTIYF. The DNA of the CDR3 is TGTGCCATCAGTGAGTCTCTGGGACAGGGAAACACCATATATTTT.

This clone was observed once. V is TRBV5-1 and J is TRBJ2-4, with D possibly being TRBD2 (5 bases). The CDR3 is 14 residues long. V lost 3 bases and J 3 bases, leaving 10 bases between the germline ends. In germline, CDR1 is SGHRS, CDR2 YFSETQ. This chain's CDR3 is CASSSDFGKNIQYF. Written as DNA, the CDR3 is TGCGCCAGCAGCTCGGACTTCGGCAAAAACATTCAGTACTTC.

The CDR3 DNA reads as TGTGCCAGCAGCGGCCCGGGGGGGCCTACAGATACGCAGTATTTT. Translated, it gives CASSGPGGPTDTQYF. The V gene is TRBV9, the J gene TRBJ2-3, with 8 bases lining up with TRBD2. V lost 3 bases, J lost 3 bases, and 6 bases stayed unmatched. Germline V CDR1 and CDR2: SGDLS, YYNGEE. The CDR3 covers 15 residues.

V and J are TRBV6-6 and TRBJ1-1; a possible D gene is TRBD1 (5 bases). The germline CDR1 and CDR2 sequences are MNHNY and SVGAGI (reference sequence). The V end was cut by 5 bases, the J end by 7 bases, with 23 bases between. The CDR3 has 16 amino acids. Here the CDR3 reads CASSHLSVQEGNEAFF. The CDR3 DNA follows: TGTGCCAGCAGTCACCTTTCGGTACAGGAGGGCAATGAAGCTTTCTTT.

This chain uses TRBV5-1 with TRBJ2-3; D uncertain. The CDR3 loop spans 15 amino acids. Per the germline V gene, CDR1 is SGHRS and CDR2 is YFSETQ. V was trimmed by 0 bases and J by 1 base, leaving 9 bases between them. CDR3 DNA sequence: TGCGCCAGCAGCTTGGCCGGCCGGGGCACAGATACGCAGTATTTT. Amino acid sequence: CASSLAGRGTDTQYF. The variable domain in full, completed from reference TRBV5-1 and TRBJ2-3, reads KAGVTQTPRYLIKTRGQQVTLSCSPISGHRSVSWYQQTPGQGLQFLFEYFSETQRNKGNFPGRFSGRQFSNSRSEMNVSTLELGDSALYLCASSLAGRGTDTQYFGPGTRLTVL.

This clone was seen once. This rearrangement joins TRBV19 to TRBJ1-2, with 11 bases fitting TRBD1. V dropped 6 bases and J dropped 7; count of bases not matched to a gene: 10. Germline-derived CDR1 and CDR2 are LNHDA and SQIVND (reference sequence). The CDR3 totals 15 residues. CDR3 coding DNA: TGTGCCAGTAGCTCGGACAGGGGGCGGTCTGGTGGCTACACCTTC. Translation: CASSSDRGRSGGYTF. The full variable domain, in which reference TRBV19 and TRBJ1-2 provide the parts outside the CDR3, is DGGITQSPKYLFRKEGQNVTLSCEQNLNHDAMYWYRQDPGQGLRLIYYSQIVNDFQKGDIAEGYSVSREKKESFPLTVTSAQKNPTAFYLCASSSDRGRSGGYTFGSGTRLTVV.

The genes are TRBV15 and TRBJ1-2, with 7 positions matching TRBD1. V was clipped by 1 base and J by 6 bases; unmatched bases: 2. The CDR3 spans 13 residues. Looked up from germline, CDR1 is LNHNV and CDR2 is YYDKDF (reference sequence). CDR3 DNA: TGTGCCACCAGCAGAGGACAGGGACATGGCTACACCTTC. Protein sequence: CATSRGQGHGYTF.

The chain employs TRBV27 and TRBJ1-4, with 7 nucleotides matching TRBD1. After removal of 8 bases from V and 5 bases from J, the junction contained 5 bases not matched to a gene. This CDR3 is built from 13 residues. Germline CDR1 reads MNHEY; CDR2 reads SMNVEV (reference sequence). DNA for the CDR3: TGTGCCAGCTCGGACAGGCCAAATGAAAAACTGTTTTTT. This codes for CASSDRPNEKLFF.